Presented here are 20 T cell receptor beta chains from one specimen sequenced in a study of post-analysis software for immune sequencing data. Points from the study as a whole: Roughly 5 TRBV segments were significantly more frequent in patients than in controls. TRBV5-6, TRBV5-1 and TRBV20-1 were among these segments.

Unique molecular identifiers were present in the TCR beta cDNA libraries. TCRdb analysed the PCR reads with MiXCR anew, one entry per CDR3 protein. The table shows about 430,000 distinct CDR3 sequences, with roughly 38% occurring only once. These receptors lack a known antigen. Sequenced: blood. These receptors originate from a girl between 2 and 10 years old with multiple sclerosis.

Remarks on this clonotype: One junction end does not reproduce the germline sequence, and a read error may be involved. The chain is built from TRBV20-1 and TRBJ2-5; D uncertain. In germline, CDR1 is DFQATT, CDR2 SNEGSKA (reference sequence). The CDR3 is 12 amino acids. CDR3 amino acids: CSARQNQETQCF. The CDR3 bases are TGCAGTGCTAGACAGAACCAAGAGACCCAGTGCTTC.

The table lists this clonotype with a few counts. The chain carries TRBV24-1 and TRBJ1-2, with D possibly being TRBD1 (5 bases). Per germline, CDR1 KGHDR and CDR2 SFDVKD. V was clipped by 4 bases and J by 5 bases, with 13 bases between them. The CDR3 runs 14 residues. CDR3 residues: CATSEEGVGYGYTF. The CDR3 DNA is TGTGCCACCAGTGAAGAAGGGGTGGGGTATGGCTACACCTTC.

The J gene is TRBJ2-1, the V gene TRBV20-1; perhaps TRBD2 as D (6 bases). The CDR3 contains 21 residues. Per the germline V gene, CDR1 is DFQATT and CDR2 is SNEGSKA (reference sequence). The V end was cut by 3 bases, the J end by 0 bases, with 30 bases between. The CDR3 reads CSASLSNEPGLDPSSYNEQFF. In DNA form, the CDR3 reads TGCAGTGCTAGTCTCAGTAACGAACCGGGACTCGACCCTAGCTCCTACAATGAGCAGTTCTTC.

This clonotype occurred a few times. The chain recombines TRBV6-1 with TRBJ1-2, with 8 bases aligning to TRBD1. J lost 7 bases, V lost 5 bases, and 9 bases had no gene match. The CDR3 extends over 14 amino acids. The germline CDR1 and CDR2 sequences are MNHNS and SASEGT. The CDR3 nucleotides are TGTGCCAGCAGTTTAGGACAGGGTATCGGTGGCTACACCTTC. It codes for CASSLGQGIGGYTF.

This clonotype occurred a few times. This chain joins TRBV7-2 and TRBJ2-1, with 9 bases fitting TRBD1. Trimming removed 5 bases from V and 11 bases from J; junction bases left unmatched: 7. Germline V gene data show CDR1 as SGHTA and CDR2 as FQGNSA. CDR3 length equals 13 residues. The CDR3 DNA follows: TGTGCCAGCAGCATAGGGGGACAGGGTAAGCAGTTCTTC. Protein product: CASSIGGQGKQFF.

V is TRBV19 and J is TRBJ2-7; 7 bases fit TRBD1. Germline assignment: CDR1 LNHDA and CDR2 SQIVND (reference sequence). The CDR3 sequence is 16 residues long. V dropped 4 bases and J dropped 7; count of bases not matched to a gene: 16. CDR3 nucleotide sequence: TGTGCCAGTAGTACTGGACAGGTCGCCTCTGGGAGAGAGCAGTACTTC. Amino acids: CASSTGQVASGREQYF.

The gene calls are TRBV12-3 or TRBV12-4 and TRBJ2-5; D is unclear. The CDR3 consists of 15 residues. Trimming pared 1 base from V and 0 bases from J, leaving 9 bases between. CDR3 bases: TGTGCCAGCAGTTTAGGGCTAACGTACCAAGAGACCCAGTACTTC. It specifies CASSLGLTYQETQYF.

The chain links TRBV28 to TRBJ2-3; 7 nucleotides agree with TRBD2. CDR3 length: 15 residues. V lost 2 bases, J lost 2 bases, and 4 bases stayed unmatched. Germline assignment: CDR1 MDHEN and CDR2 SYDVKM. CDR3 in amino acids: CASSLNRGVTDTQYF. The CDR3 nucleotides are TGTGCCAGCAGTTTAAACCGGGGGGTCACAGATACGCAGTATTTT.

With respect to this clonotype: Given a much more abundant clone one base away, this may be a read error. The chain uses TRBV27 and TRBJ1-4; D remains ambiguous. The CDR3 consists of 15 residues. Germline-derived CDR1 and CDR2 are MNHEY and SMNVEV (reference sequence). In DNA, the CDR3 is TGTGCCAGCAGTTATGGAGGTCGGGGTAATGAAGAACTGTTTTTT. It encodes CASSYGGRGNEELFF. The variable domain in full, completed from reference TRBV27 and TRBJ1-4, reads EAQVTQNPRYLITVTGKKLTVTCSQNMNHEYMSWYRQDPGLGLRQIYYSMNVEVTDKGDVPEGYKVSRKEKRNFPLILESPSPNQTSLYFCASSYGGRGNEELFFGSGTQLSVL.

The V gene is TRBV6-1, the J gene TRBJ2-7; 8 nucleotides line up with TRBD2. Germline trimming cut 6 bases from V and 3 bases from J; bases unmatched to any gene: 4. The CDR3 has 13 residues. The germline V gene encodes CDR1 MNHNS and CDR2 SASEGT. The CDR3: CASRGTSSYEQYF. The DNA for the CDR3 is TGTGCCAGCAGGGGGACTAGTAGCTACGAGCAGTACTTC.

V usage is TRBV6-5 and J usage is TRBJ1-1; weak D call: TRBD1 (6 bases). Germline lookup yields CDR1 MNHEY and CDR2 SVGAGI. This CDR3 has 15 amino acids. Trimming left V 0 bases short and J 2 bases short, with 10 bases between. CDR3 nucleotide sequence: TGTGCCAGCAGTTACTCGTCACAGGGTAACACTGAAGCTTTCTTT. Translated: CASSYSSQGNTEAFF.

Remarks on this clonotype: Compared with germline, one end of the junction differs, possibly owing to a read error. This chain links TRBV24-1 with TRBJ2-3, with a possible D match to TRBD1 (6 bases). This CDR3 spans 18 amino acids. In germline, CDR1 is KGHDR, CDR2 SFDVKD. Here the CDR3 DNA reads TGTGCCACCAGTGATTGGGGTCGGGACACGCCGTACACAAATACGCAGTATTTT. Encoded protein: CATSDWGRDTPYTNTQYF.

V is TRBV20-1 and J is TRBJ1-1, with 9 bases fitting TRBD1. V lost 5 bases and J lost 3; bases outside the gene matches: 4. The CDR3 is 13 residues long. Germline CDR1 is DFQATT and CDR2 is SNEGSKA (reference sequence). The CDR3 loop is CSADRGYYTEAFF. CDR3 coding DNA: TGCAGTGCTGACAGGGGGTACTACACTGAAGCTTTCTTT.

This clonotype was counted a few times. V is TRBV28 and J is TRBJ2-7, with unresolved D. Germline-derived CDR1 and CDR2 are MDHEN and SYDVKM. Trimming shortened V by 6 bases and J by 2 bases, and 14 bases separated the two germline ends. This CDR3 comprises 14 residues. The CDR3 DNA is TGTGCCAGCAGGGTACTGGGATTAGCCTACGAGCAGTACTTC. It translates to CASRVLGLAYEQYF.

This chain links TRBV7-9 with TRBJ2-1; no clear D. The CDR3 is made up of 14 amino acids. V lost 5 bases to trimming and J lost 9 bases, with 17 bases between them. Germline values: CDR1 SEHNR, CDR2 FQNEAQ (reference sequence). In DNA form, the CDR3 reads TGTGCCAGCAGCCCATATCCTTACCCTGGTGAGCAGTTCTTC. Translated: CASSPYPYPGEQFF.

The CDR3 is CASSYLGTGGDEQYF. The CDR3 region has the DNA TGTGCCAGCAGTTACTTGGGGACAGGGGGCGACGAGCAGTACTTC. V is TRBV6-2 or TRBV6-3 and J is TRBJ2-4, with 12 bases fitting TRBD1. The J call is doubtful: the DNA matches TRBJ2-7 better. The CDR3 is made up of 15 amino acids. Germline CDR1 is MNHEY and CDR2 is SVGEGT.

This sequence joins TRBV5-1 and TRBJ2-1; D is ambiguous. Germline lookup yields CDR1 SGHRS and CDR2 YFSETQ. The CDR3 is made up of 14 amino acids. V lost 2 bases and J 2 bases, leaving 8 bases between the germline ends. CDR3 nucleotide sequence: TGCGCCAGCAGCTTTGACGGCCCCTACAATGAGCAGTTCTTC. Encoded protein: CASSFDGPYNEQFF.

DNA for the CDR3: TGCAGCGTCCAGGGATGGGACAATCAGCCCCAGCATTTT. Amino acids: CSVQGWDNQPQHF. The J gene is TRBJ1-5, the V gene TRBV29-1; TRBD1 is a possible D gene (5 bases). Deletions cut 6 bases from V and 3 bases from J, with 12 bases between. Germline loops: CDR1 SQVTM, CDR2 ANQGSEA. This CDR3 spans 13 amino acids.

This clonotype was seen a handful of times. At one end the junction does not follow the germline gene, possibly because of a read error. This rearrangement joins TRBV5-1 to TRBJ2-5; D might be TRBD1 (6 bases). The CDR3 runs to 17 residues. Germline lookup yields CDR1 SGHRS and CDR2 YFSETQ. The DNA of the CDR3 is TGCGCCAGCAGCTTGGCGGCAGGGGTTCCCCAAGTGAAGACTCAGTACTTC. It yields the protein CASSLAAGVPQVKTQYF.

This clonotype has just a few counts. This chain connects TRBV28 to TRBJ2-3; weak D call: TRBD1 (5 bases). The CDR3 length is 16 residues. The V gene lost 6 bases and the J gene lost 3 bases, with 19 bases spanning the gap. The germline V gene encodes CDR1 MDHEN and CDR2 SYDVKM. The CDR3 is CASRTGPGLQTDTQYF. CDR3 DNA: TGTGCCAGCAGAACAGGACCCGGGCTCCAGACAGATACGCAGTATTTT.